The TCR beta chain described here comes from a study of regulatory T cells in long-lasting Graves disease. Study background: Persistent Graves' disease required over 5 years of antithyroid drugs and positive TSH receptor antibodies.

For TCR beta, libraries came from iRepertoire HTBI primers and Arm-PCR of CDR3 regions. Per the authors' pipeline: Sequenced samples collectively carried 62 TRBV and 15 or so TRBJ segments. In TCRdb, the multiplex PCR reads were re-called with MiXCR into one record per CDR3 protein. None of the V and J calls come from the authors' own analysis; TCRdb made them. Of hundreds of thousands of distinct CDR3 sequences detected, roughly 20% appear once; the ten largest clones hold roughly 20%. The time point here: persistent/refractory GD, antithyroid drugs over 5 years with positive TRAb. The authors made the TCR library using RNA they extracted from PBMCs. This clonotype has a handful of counts. As yet, its antigen is unknown. With 4 bases removed from V and 3 bases from J, the gap between germline ends came to 4 bases. Germline lookup yields CDR1 SQVTM and CDR2 ANQGSEA. The CDR3 spans 11 residues. Notes on the study in general: Persistent patients had a count of shared public clonotypes (approximately 2,700) that exceeded that of new patients (966). Analysis covered peripheral blood alone, not thyroid tissue.

The V call is TRBV29-1, the J call TRBJ1-3, with D hard to call. This TCR came from a female donor with Graves disease. Sequenced material: peripheral blood mononuclear cells (PBMCs), taken when the disease was refractory, from a patient treated with antithyroid drugs. CDR3 sequence (DNA): TGCAGCGTTGTGGTTGGAAACACCATATATTTT. Translation: CSVVVGNTIYF.